This passage covers 30 T cell receptor beta chains from one sample sequenced in a study of shared clonotypes between healthy human individuals. Profiling relied on immunoSEQ multiplex PCR, and the TCRdb table lists in-frame clones only, not all of them. Found here are 500,000 to 700,000 clones, about 95% of them singletons; the top ten hold 0.11%. In the naive CD8 group, cells lacked CD45RO and were positively selected for CCR7, so terminally differentiated effector memory CD45RA+ cells were left out. The sample consisted of naive CD8+ T cells sorted from blood. These receptors came from a woman in her twenties or thirties in good health.

The J gene is TRBJ2-2, the V gene TRBV15; TRBD1 matches at 7 bases. V gave up 0 bases and J gave up 9 bases; unmatched junction bases: 7. The CDR3 is 15 residues long. CDR1 is LNHNV and CDR2 is YYDKDF in the germline V gene (reference sequence). CDR3 protein: CATSREGEGGWELFF. The CDR3 nucleotides are TGTGCCACCAGCAGAGAGGGGGAAGGGGGCTGGGAGCTGTTTTTT.

The rearrangement uses TRBV28 and TRBJ2-7; D is undetermined. Trimming left V 3 bases short and J 5 bases short, with 17 bases between. Germline V gene sequence: CDR1 MDHEN, CDR2 SYDVKM. The length of the CDR3 is 15 residues. The CDR3 loop reads CASSFVEGGSHEQYF. The DNA for the CDR3 is TGTGCCAGCAGTTTTGTAGAAGGCGGCAGTCACGAGCAGTACTTC.

The chain has TRBV7-9 and TRBJ2-1, with D possibly matching TRBD2 (5 bases). The CDR3 extends over 16 amino acids. Per germline, CDR1 SEHNR and CDR2 FQNEAQ (reference sequence). Trimming removed 5 bases at V and 2 bases at J, with 16 bases between. This chain's CDR3 is CASSPTSLGPYNEQFF. The CDR3 DNA reads as TGTGCCAGCAGCCCAACTAGTCTAGGCCCCTACAATGAGCAGTTCTTC.

This chain uses TRBV21-1 with TRBJ2-7; the D segment call TRBD2 is taken from the table without a DNA check. TRBV21-1 constitutes a pseudogene. CDR3 length: 19 amino acids. The CDR3 DNA reads as TGTGCCAGCAGCAAAGCCCAGGGGACTAGCGGGAGGGCCCCCTACGAGCAGTACTTC. This gives the protein CASSKAQGTSGRAPYEQYF.

V is TRBV7-9 and J is TRBJ2-1; 7 bases fit TRBD2. Germline V gene data show CDR1 as SEHNR and CDR2 as FQNEAQ (reference sequence). The CDR3 spans 16 residues. V lost 1 base to trimming and J lost 0 bases; unmatched junction nucleotides: 3. The chain's CDR3 is CASSLVRGSSYNEQFF. The CDR3 bases are TGTGCCAGCAGCTTAGTTCGCGGGAGCTCCTACAATGAGCAGTTCTTC. Variable domain in full (rest from reference TRBV7-9 and TRBJ2-1): DTGVSQNPRHKITKRGQNVTFRCDPISEHNRLYWYRQTLGQGPEFLTYFQNEAQLEKSRLLSDRFSAERPKGSFSTLEIQRTEQGDSAMYLCASSLVRGSSYNEQFFGPGTRLTVL.

The chain uses TRBV15 and TRBJ2-5, with D uncertain. The DNA end is more similar to TRBJ2-7, so the J call may be wrong. CDR3 length: 12 amino acids. Germline values: CDR1 LNHNV, CDR2 YYDKDF (reference sequence). The CDR3 DNA is TGTGCCACCAGCAGTCGCGGCTACGAGCAGTACTTC. Protein product: CATSSRGYEQYF.

This clone was observed once. V is TRBV19 and J is TRBJ2-7; D is ambiguous. The CDR3 sequence is 14 residues long. V gave up 5 bases and J gave up 1 base, with 12 bases separating them. Germline values: CDR1 LNHDA, CDR2 SQIVND (reference sequence). The CDR3 DNA reads as TGTGCCAGTAGTTGGTCTCCCGATTCCTACGAGCAGTACTTC. Protein product: CASSWSPDSYEQYF.

V and J are TRBV28 and TRBJ2-7, with a tentative D call TRBD1 (5 bases). Germline-derived CDR1 and CDR2 are MDHEN and SYDVKM. This CDR3 has 14 amino acids. V lost 5 bases to trimming and J lost 3 bases, with 14 bases between them. The CDR3 bases are TGTGCCAGCAGTGGACGCAGGGTTAACTACGAGCAGTACTTC. It translates to CASSGRRVNYEQYF.

The V and J genes are TRBV13 and TRBJ1-2; TRBD1 agrees at 7 bases. This CDR3 contains 17 residues. Germline lookup yields CDR1 PRHDT and CDR2 FYEKMQ (reference sequence). The trim removed 4 bases at V and 0 bases at J, leaving 11 bases unmatched. The CDR3 loop reads CASSSRGRGRPNYGYTF. The DNA for the CDR3 is TGTGCCAGCAGCTCAAGGGGGCGCGGAAGGCCTAACTATGGCTACACCTTC.

The chain combines TRBV11-3 with TRBJ2-2; D is unresolved. Germline V lookup: CDR1 SGHNT, CDR2 YENEEA. The CDR3 spans 14 residues. V lost 5 bases and J 0 bases, leaving 7 bases between the germline ends. The CDR3 loop reads CASSAGPNTGELFF. The CDR3 nucleotides are TGTGCCAGCAGCGCAGGACCGAACACCGGGGAGCTGTTTTTT.

This rearrangement joins TRBV7-2 to TRBJ1-3; D is undetermined. The ends were cut back, 5 bases at V and 0 bases at J, with 11 bases in the middle. CDR3 length: 15 residues. Germline V gives CDR1 SGHTA, CDR2 FQGNSA. CDR3 nucleotide sequence: TGTGCCAGCAGCGGTACAGCGAGCTCTGGAAACACCATATATTTT. This codes for CASSGTASSGNTIYF.

Regarding this clone: The same CDR3 is also encoded by other DNA sequences in this sample. This sequence joins TRBV27 and TRBJ2-3, with D unresolved. The CDR3 length is 13 residues. The V end was cut by 5 bases, the J end by 0 bases, with 6 bases between. Germline V gives CDR1 MNHEY, CDR2 SMNVEV (reference sequence). The CDR3 here is CASSPPSTDTQYF. CDR3 in DNA: TGTGCCAGCAGTCCTCCTAGCACAGATACGCAGTATTTT.

The chain couples TRBV6-5 to TRBJ2-7; 9 positions agree with TRBD2. Germline lookup yields CDR1 MNHEY and CDR2 SVGAGI. Trimming cost V 10 bases and J 4 bases; bases outside gene matches: 5. The CDR3 spans 12 residues. CDR3 nucleotide sequence: TGTGCCACCCTGACTAGCGGTTACGAGCAGTACTTC. The encoded protein is CATLTSGYEQYF.

V is TRBV4-2 and J is TRBJ2-7; D might be TRBD1 or TRBD2, each matching 5 bases. Germline CDR1 LGHNA, CDR2 YNFKEQ. The CDR3 extends over 15 amino acids. V lost 5 bases, J lost 3 bases, and 17 bases lay in between. The CDR3 nucleotides read TGTGCCAGCAGCTTGGCCATTGGGGGAGACTACGAGCAGTACTTC. It encodes CASSLAIGGDYEQYF.

The chain recombines TRBV10-2 with TRBJ2-1; 8 bases are shared with TRBD2. This CDR3 comprises 14 residues. With V trimmed by 10 bases and J by 10 bases, 15 bases remained unmatched. The V gene's germline CDR1 is WSHSY and CDR2 SAAADI. Written as DNA, the CDR3 is TGCGCCACGACTGAGGGACTAGATTCAGACGAGCAGTTCTTC. Encoded protein: CATTEGLDSDEQFF.

To note about this clone: Other DNA sequences in the same sample also yield this CDR3. The CDR3 loop reads CASSLRDRNNEQFF. The CDR3, as DNA: TGTGCCAGCAGTTTACGGGACAGAAACAATGAGCAGTTCTTC. This chain joins TRBV27 and TRBJ2-1, with 7 bases fitting TRBD1. The CDR3 sequence is 14 residues long. Germline CDR1 reads MNHEY; CDR2 reads SMNVEV (reference sequence). Germline trimming cut 2 bases from V and 5 bases from J; bases unmatched to any gene: 3.

The chain combines TRBV27 with TRBJ2-1, with D maybe TRBD2 (6 bases). Trimming left V 7 bases short and J 8 bases short, with 27 bases between. The CDR3 has 17 amino acids. Germline V CDR1 and CDR2: MNHEY, SMNVEV (reference sequence). In DNA, the CDR3 is TGTGCCAGCAACGACCATAGCGGCCCCACACCCCCAGATGAGCAGTTCTTC. Protein sequence: CASNDHSGPTPPDEQFF.

CDR3 DNA sequence: TGTGCCAGCAGCTCTTTGACGGCCTCAGGGTACTTC. Translation: CASSSLTASGYF. This chain joins TRBV5-8 and TRBJ2-4; D not resolved. This CDR3 has 12 amino acids. V was pared by 3 bases and J by 15 bases, with 16 bases between. Germline CDR1 reads SGHTS; CDR2 reads YDEGEE.

This clone was counted a single time. The chain employs TRBV7-6 and TRBJ2-7; no reliable D call. This CDR3 is built from 14 residues. Trimming removed 5 bases from V and 0 bases from J, with 11 bases in between. The germline V gene encodes CDR1 SGHVS and CDR2 FNYEAQ. The CDR3 loop is CASSPSLVSYEQYF. In DNA, the CDR3 is TGTGCCAGCAGCCCCTCGCTAGTCTCCTACGAGCAGTACTTC.

The chain has TRBV28 and TRBJ1-5; D is unresolved. The CDR3 spans 17 residues. V lost 5 bases, J lost 1 base, and 18 bases lay in between. Germline V gene sequence: CDR1 MDHEN, CDR2 SYDVKM. CDR3 loop: CASSQSSELGSNQPQHF. CDR3 in DNA: TGTGCCAGCAGTCAATCCTCAGAATTGGGGAGCAATCAGCCCCAGCATTTT.

This clone was recorded only once. The gene calls are TRBV27 and TRBJ2-7, with 7 positions matching TRBD2. CDR1 MNHEY and CDR2 SMNVEV come from the germline V gene (reference sequence). The V segment lost 1 base and the J segment 0 bases; nucleotides outside the gene matches: 0. CDR3 size: 14 residues. CDR3 nucleotide sequence: TGTGCCAGCAGTTTATGGACTAGCTCCTACGAGCAGTACTTC. It specifies CASSLWTSSYEQYF.

This chain links TRBV28 with TRBJ2-5; D is undetermined. Germline CDR1 is MDHEN and CDR2 is SYDVKM. Trimming took 9 bases from V and 3 from J, leaving 20 bases between them. This CDR3 spans 15 amino acids. The CDR3 reads CASSTSTLSEETQYF. The CDR3 nucleotides read TGTGCCAGTTCCACTTCGACCCTGAGTGAAGAGACCCAGTACTTC.

V gene TRBV28 combines with J gene TRBJ1-2; D might be TRBD1 (6 bases). The CDR3 loop spans 15 amino acids. Germline lookup yields CDR1 MDHEN and CDR2 SYDVKM. The V and J ends lost 8 bases and 4 bases respectively, with 20 bases between them. For the CDR3, the DNA is TGTGCCAGCGAGACCCGGGACACCCGAACCTATGGCTACACCTTC. It codes for CASETRDTRTYGYTF.

The rearrangement links TRBV4-2 to TRBJ1-5; no reliable D call. V gave up 1 base and J gave up 9 bases, with 13 bases separating them. Germline CDR1 LGHNA, CDR2 YNFKEQ. This CDR3 is built from 14 residues. The CDR3 here is CASSQGLKLRPQHF. As DNA, the CDR3 is TGTGCCAGCAGCCAAGGTCTAAAATTGCGGCCCCAGCATTTT.

The V gene is TRBV18, the J gene TRBJ2-5, with D perhaps TRBD2 (5 bases). The germline gives CDR1 KGHSH, CDR2 LQKENI. The CDR3 covers 16 residues. V shed 2 bases and J shed 5 bases, with 18 bases lying between them. The CDR3 spells CASSPIPTGIDETQYF. The CDR3 coding sequence is TGTGCCAGCTCACCAATCCCGACGGGAATAGATGAGACCCAGTACTTC. Full variable domain (outside the CDR3, taken from reference TRBV18 and TRBJ2-5): NAGVMQNPRHLVRRRGQEARLRCSPMKGHSHVYWYRQLPEEGLKFMVYLQKENIIDESGMPKERFSAEFPKEGPSILRIQQVVRGDSAAYFCASSPIPTGIDETQYFGPGTRLLVL.

The genes are TRBV5-6 and TRBJ2-7, with TRBD1 matching 9 bases. J gave up 6 bases and V 0 bases, and 1 base lay outside the gene matches. The V gene's germline CDR1 is SGHDT and CDR2 YYEEEE. There are 13 residues in the CDR3. CDR3 DNA: TGTGCCAGCAGCTTGGGGGACAGGGCCGAGCAGTACTTC. As protein: CASSLGDRAEQYF.

The V gene is TRBV7-8, the J gene TRBJ2-5; weak D call: TRBD1 (5 bases). The end of the DNA fits TRBJ2-7 better, so the J call may be wrong. In germline, CDR1 is SGHVS, CDR2 FQNEAQ. The CDR3 runs to 14 residues. Here the CDR3 reads CASSFPQGTHEQYF. The DNA for the CDR3 is TGTGCCAGCAGCTTCCCTCAGGGTACCCACGAGCAGTACTTC.

The chain is built from TRBV28 and TRBJ2-2; the D gene is possibly TRBD1 (6 bases). Trimming shortened V by 2 bases and J by 4 bases, and 8 bases separated the two germline ends. This CDR3 has 14 residues. Germline V gene data show CDR1 as MDHEN and CDR2 as SYDVKM. For the CDR3, the DNA is TGTGCCAGCAGTTTAACAGGGATCACCGGGGAGCTGTTTTTT. It translates to CASSLTGITGELFF.

This chain connects TRBV19 to TRBJ2-1; 8 bases match TRBD2. The CDR3 contains 15 residues. Per germline, CDR1 LNHDA and CDR2 SQIVND (reference sequence). V trimming: 5 bases; J trimming: 0 bases; junction bases outside the gene matches: 3. CDR3 in amino acids: CASSERETSYNEQFF. In DNA form, the CDR3 reads TGTGCCAGTAGTGAGCGGGAGACCTCCTACAATGAGCAGTTCTTC.

The gene calls are TRBV4-1 and TRBJ2-5; 9 bases are shared with TRBD2. The end of the DNA fits TRBJ2-7 better, so the J call may be wrong. The germline V gene has CDR1 MGHRA and CDR2 YSYEKL. The CDR3 runs 15 residues. CDR3 DNA sequence: TGCGCCAGCAGCCAAGACGGCGGGAGGGGATACGAGCAGTACTTC. It encodes CASSQDGGRGYEQYF.